This T cell receptor (beta chain) was captured by sequencing in a study of identical twins. The V gene's germline CDR1 is MGHRA and CDR2 YSYEKL. The germline V and J ends were trimmed by 3 bases and 0 bases, with 9 bases remaining between them. The CDR3 has 14 residues. A universal primer site was added by template switching, and unique molecular identifiers were carried by the cDNA. TCRdb re-called the 5' RACE reads through MiXCR, storing one row per CDR3 protein. The table lists approximately 630,000 distinct CDR3 sequences, around 7.5% of them singletons. The sample was also linked to a second study, of yellow fever vaccine responses in identical twins. This second study notes: The authors reported partly convergent, partly personalized vaccine responses in identical twins.

The rearrangement links TRBV4-1 to TRBJ2-7; no clear D. Input material: PBMCs. This receptor was taken from a woman aged 18-35 years in good health. The CDR3 here is CASSHSSSSYEQYF. In nucleotides, the CDR3 is TGCGCCAGCAGCCACAGCTCGAGCTCCTACGAGCAGTACTTC.